Listed here is a single T cell receptor beta chain. The sample originates from a study of blood T cell repertoires in COVID-19. Authors' analysis steps: Amplified reference gene primers provided the basis for estimating nucleated cell counts. Clones were sequenced by immunoSEQ multiplex PCR, and TCRdb holds only the in-frame ones, with some missing. D and trimming come from the DNA, and the V and J calls and clone size come from that table. The data show roughly 190,000 clones, roughly 90% seen once. The sample was peripheral blood. The clonotype comes from a man in his forties or fifties with acute or convalescent COVID-19.

The CDR3 DNA reads TGTGCCAGTAGATGGGATAGACAGGGTTTTGGTCAGCCCCAGCATTTT. Translation gives CASRWDRQGFGQPQHF. V usage is TRBV19 and J usage is TRBJ1-5, with TRBD1 matching 7 bases. CDR1 LNHDA and CDR2 SQIVND come from the germline V gene (reference sequence). CDR3 length equals 16 residues. Trimming took 6 bases from V and 6 from J; bases not matched to a gene: 14.